The table lists the clone carrying this T cell receptor (beta chain) with a count of one. Its target is unknown. This entry belongs to a study of CD8+ T cells in alopecia areata. V lost 4 bases, J lost 1 base, and 7 bases lay in between. CDR3 length: 13 amino acids. Germline loops: CDR1 SGHTA, CDR2 FQGNSA. Study-level findings and limits: Mice gave a clearer picture of TCR sharing than patients did, possibly for HLA-related reasons. Tissue-resident alphabeta T cells belonging to normal skin likewise get sequenced within scalp specimens. Compared with normal scalp, lesional scalp had higher clonality and more expanded CD8+ clones.

Cell sorting on a FACSAria was used to separate CD4+ and CD8+ T cells from the PBMCs. cDNA serving as the sequencing template came from extracted, reverse transcribed RNA. This table comes from immunoSEQ multiplex PCR, and its TCRdb copy is limited to in-frame clones, with some not included. The data show more than 100,000 clones, with roughly 53% seen just once and around 10% held by the top ten. The sequenced sample consisted of CD4+ T cells sorted from blood. The sequence was collected from a human donor in good health. The chain joins TRBV7-2 to TRBJ1-1; TRBD1 might be the D (5 bases). CDR3 sequence: CASSSGQNTEAFF. The CDR3 nucleotides are TGTGCCAGCAGCTCTGGACAGAACACTGAAGCTTTCTTT.